What follows are 32 T cell receptor beta chains derived from one specimen sequenced in a study of cytomegalovirus exposure and HLA in healthy donors. Both 60 Vbeta primers and 13 Jbeta primers went into the PCR. TCRdb keeps only in-frame clones here, not all; method: immunoSEQ multiplex PCR. This table has 110,000 to 150,000 clones, around 10% appearing once. Material for sequencing was PBMCs. These receptors originate from a man in his fifties or sixties in good health and CMV-seronegative.

This clone was detected a few times. The rearrangement uses TRBV19 and TRBJ1-1, with TRBD1 matching 10 bases. CDR1 is LNHDA, CDR2 SQIVND, per germline (reference sequence). This CDR3 region has 13 residues. Germline trimming cut 10 bases from V and 5 bases from J; bases unmatched to any gene: 7. CDR3: CATMTGGDTEAFF. As DNA, the CDR3 is TGTGCCACAATGACAGGGGGCGATACTGAAGCTTTCTTT.

A few counts support this clone. Other DNA sequences in this specimen translate into the identical CDR3. The chain uses TRBV7-8 and TRBJ1-1; D is ambiguous. The V gene lost 6 bases and the J gene lost 2 bases, with 16 bases spanning the gap. This CDR3 region has 15 residues. Germline-derived CDR1 and CDR2 are SGHVS and FQNEAQ. CDR3: CASSFRGSDNTEAFF. The CDR3 DNA is TGTGCCAGCAGTTTCCGGGGATCGGATAACACTGAAGCTTTCTTT.

The chain is built from TRBV7-9 and TRBJ1-1; D remains unclear. CDR1 SEHNR and CDR2 FQNEAQ come from the germline V gene (reference sequence). The CDR3 consists of 12 residues. V was clipped by 3 bases and J by 10 bases, with 12 bases between them. Here the CDR3 reads CASSFGEEGAFF. CDR3 sequence (DNA): TGTGCCAGCAGCTTTGGGGAGGAGGGAGCTTTCTTT.

This clone appeared a few times. V usage is TRBV10-3 and J usage is TRBJ2-7, with D tentatively TRBD1 (5 bases). The V gene lost 4 bases and the J gene lost 6 bases, with 28 bases spanning the gap. CDR1 and CDR2 from the germline V gene are ENHRY and SYGVKD. The CDR3 is 18 residues long. As DNA, the CDR3 is TGTGCCATCAGTGGCCCCATCAGGCCGTCAGGGCGTCACTCCGAGCAGTACTTC. Encoded protein: CAISGPIRPSGRHSEQYF.

This clone appeared a few times. V gene TRBV6-5 combines with J gene TRBJ2-5; tentative D call: TRBD2 (6 bases). V was trimmed by 2 bases and J by 0 bases, leaving 10 bases between them. The CDR3 has 15 amino acids. Germline V gene sequence: CDR1 MNHEY, CDR2 SVGAGI. The CDR3 DNA is TGTGCCAGCAGTTACCCGGGGGTGTACCAAGAGACCCAGTACTTC. It specifies CASSYPGVYQETQYF.

There are a few counts of this clone. The conserved phenylalanine or tryptophan normally closing the CDR3 is absent here, so this likely arose from a read error. This sequence joins TRBV4-2 and TRBJ1-5, with 8 bases that match TRBD1. The CDR3 has 14 residues. Germline CDR1 and CDR2: LGHNA and YNFKEQ. V dropped 1 base and J dropped 5; count of bases not matched to a gene: 1. The CDR3 DNA is TGTGCCAGCAGCCAAGGACAGGGGTATCAGCCCCAGCATGTT. Its translation: CASSQGQGYQPQHV.

In its sample, this clone was seen a few times. The same CDR3 can be traced to other DNA sequences in this sample. The rearrangement links TRBV28 to TRBJ1-1, with D hard to call. Looked up from germline, CDR1 is MDHEN and CDR2 is SYDVKM. This CDR3 comprises 12 residues. V was trimmed by 4 bases and J by 2 bases, leaving 5 bases between them. CDR3 DNA sequence: TGTGCCAGCAGTTCAGGTAACACTGAAGCTTTCTTT. The encoded protein is CASSSGNTEAFF.

The chain couples TRBV5-6 to TRBJ2-7; the match to TRBD1 covers 8 bases. The CDR3 has 15 residues. The germline V gene encodes CDR1 SGHDT and CDR2 YYEEEE. The junction had 7 bases not matched to a gene; V was cut back by 5 bases and J by 0 bases. This CDR3 is CASSDRGRLSYEQYF. CDR3 coding DNA: TGTGCCAGCAGTGACAGGGGCCGCCTCTCCTACGAGCAGTACTTC. Supplemented by reference TRBV5-6 and TRBJ2-7, the full variable domain reads DAGVTQSPTHLIKTRGQQVTLRCSPKSGHDTVSWYQQALGQGPQFIFQYYEEEERQRGNFPDRFSGHQFPNYSSELNVNALLLGDSALYLCASSDRGRLSYEQYFGPGTRLTVT.

The rearrangement joins TRBV7-6 to TRBJ1-4; D may be TRBD1 (5 bases). The CDR3 has 14 residues. The V end was cut by 4 bases, the J end by 8 bases, with 14 bases between. CDR1 is SGHVS, CDR2 FNYEAQ, per germline. The CDR3 coding sequence is TGTGCCAGCAGCTATAGCCAGGGTGGAGAAAAACTGTTTTTT. This gives the protein CASSYSQGGEKLFF.

This clone was picked up a small number of times. The chain couples TRBV6-1 to TRBJ1-5; the D is unclear. Germline V gene sequence: CDR1 MNHNS, CDR2 SASEGT. The CDR3 loop spans 11 amino acids. V was cut by 4 bases and J by 5 bases, with 3 bases left in between. The CDR3 nucleotides are TGTGCCAGCAGTGCTTATCAGCCCCAGCATTTT. It encodes CASSAYQPQHF.

This clone was seen a handful of times. The CDR3 protein is CATSRDRIGYSGEKLFF. CDR3 DNA sequence: TGTGCCACCAGCAGAGATCGGATCGGGTATTCGGGGGAAAAACTGTTTTTT. The chain couples TRBV15 to TRBJ1-4; no clear D. V dropped 0 bases and J dropped 8 bases, with 19 bases sitting between them. Germline assignment: CDR1 LNHNV and CDR2 YYDKDF (reference sequence). The CDR3 is 17 amino acids.

Concerning this clone itself: The conserved phenylalanine or tryptophan normally closing the CDR3 is absent here, so this likely arose from a read error. The V and J genes are TRBV6-5 and TRBJ2-2, with TRBD1 matching 9 bases. CDR1 and CDR2 (germline): MNHEY, SVGAGI. CDR3 size: 15 residues. The trim removed 6 bases at V and 8 bases at J, leaving 10 bases unmatched. CDR3 protein: CASRWTGAITGELFL. CDR3 sequence (DNA): TGTGCCAGCAGATGGACAGGGGCTATCACAGGGGAGCTGTTTTTG.

V gene TRBV19 combines with J gene TRBJ2-5, with D hard to call. Germline V lookup: CDR1 LNHDA, CDR2 SQIVND (reference sequence). The length of the CDR3 is 12 residues. The V end was cut by 4 bases, the J end by 0 bases, with 3 bases between. CDR3 nucleotide sequence: TGTGCCAGTAGTACTTACCAAGAGACCCAGTACTTC. Encoded protein: CASSTYQETQYF.

The chain recombines TRBV5-1 with TRBJ1-4, with a weak D call TRBD1 (6 bases). The CDR3 is 15 amino acids. Trimming took 4 bases from V and 2 from J, leaving 12 bases between them. Germline V gene sequence: CDR1 SGHRS, CDR2 YFSETQ. This chain's CDR3 is CASSPPQGTNEKLFF. For the CDR3, the DNA is TGCGCCAGCAGCCCCCCGCAGGGGACTAATGAAAAACTGTTTTTT.

This clone was seen a few times. The chain carries TRBV5-1 and TRBJ1-2; maybe TRBD1 (6 bases). V shed 5 bases and J shed 6 bases, with 17 bases lying between them. The germline CDR1 and CDR2 sequences are SGHRS and YFSETQ. This CDR3 region has 14 residues. The DNA for the CDR3 is TGCGCCAGCAGGAACAGCCCACCAGGGGATGGCTACACCTTC. This gives the protein CASRNSPPGDGYTF.

The chain joins TRBV2 to TRBJ2-3; TRBD2 matches 13 bases. This CDR3 has 17 residues. With V trimmed by 3 bases and J by 0 bases, 3 bases remained unmatched. Germline-derived CDR1 and CDR2 are SNHLY and FYNNEI. CDR3 coding DNA: TGTGCCAGCAGTGATGGGACTAGCGGGACTAGCACAGATACGCAGTATTTT. The encoded protein is CASSDGTSGTSTDTQYF.

The chain links TRBV5-6 to TRBJ2-1, with TRBD2 matching over 9 bases. Per the germline V gene, CDR1 is SGHDT and CDR2 is YYEEEE. This CDR3 is built from 14 residues. V lost 4 bases, J lost 4 bases, and 3 bases stayed unmatched. CDR3 in amino acids: CASSPGLAYNEQFF. The CDR3 DNA follows: TGTGCCAGCAGCCCGGGACTAGCTTACAATGAGCAGTTCTTC.

V usage is TRBV5-8 and J usage is TRBJ1-5, with a tentative D call TRBD1 (5 bases). The CDR3 is 15 residues long. V dropped 3 bases and J dropped 6 bases, with 16 bases sitting between them. Germline V CDR1 and CDR2: SGHTS, YDEGEE. The CDR3 protein is CASSSGGEVGQPQHF. The CDR3 coding sequence is TGTGCCAGCAGCTCGGGGGGGGAGGTAGGTCAGCCCCAGCATTTT. Combining the CDR3 with reference TRBV5-8 and TRBJ1-5 gives the whole variable domain EAGVTQSPTHLIKTRGQQATLRCSPISGHTSVYWYQQALGLGLQFLLWYDEGEERNRGNFPPRFSGRQFPNYSSELNVNALELEDSALYLCASSSGGEVGQPQHFGDGTRLSIL.

This clone has just a few counts. The J gene is TRBJ1-4, the V gene TRBV5-1; 7 positions match TRBD1. This CDR3 has 15 residues. The J segment lost 1 base and the V segment lost 2 bases, leaving 2 bases of the junction unmatched. From germline, CDR1 is SGHRS and CDR2 YFSETQ. DNA for the CDR3: TGCGCCAGCAGCTTATACAGGGGAACTAATGAAAAACTGTTTTTT. Residues: CASSLYRGTNEKLFF.

The chain couples TRBV2 to TRBJ2-7, with 9 positions matching TRBD2. The V gene end was trimmed by 3 bases and the J gene end by 2 bases; junction bases not matched to a gene: 2. The CDR3 has 14 residues. Per the germline V gene, CDR1 is SNHLY and CDR2 is FYNNEI. This CDR3 is CASSDLAGPYEQYF. For the CDR3, the DNA is TGTGCCAGCAGTGACCTAGCGGGGCCCTACGAGCAGTACTTC.

This clone occurred a few times. This rearrangement joins TRBV18 to TRBJ1-1; the D is unclear. The germline V and J ends were trimmed by 2 bases and 1 base, with 11 bases remaining between them. The CDR3 covers 15 residues. CDR1 and CDR2 from the germline V gene are KGHSH and LQKENI. CDR3 protein: CASSPGRGWNTEAFF. DNA of the CDR3: TGTGCCAGCTCACCAGGAAGAGGGTGGAACACTGAAGCTTTCTTT.

V is TRBV23-1 and J is TRBJ2-3; perhaps TRBD1 as D (6 bases). TRBV23-1 belongs to the ORF category, with a function that is uncertain. This CDR3 has 14 residues. Trimming cost V 7 bases and J 4 bases, with 15 bases left between them. DNA for the CDR3: TGCGCCAGCATTTGGGGGCGGTACGCAGATACGCAGTATTTT. Translating it yields CASIWGRYADTQYF.

In this sample, this clone turned up a few times. The chain has TRBV25-1 and TRBJ2-7; D remains ambiguous. CDR1 MGHDK and CDR2 SYGVNS come from the germline V gene. The CDR3 runs to 13 residues. With 0 bases removed from V and 1 base from J, the gap between germline ends came to 4 bases. The CDR3 nucleotides are TGTGCCAGCAGTGAATACGGGTCCTACGAGCAGTACTTC. Amino acids: CASSEYGSYEQYF.

The chain combines TRBV6-6 with TRBJ2-1, with 14 bases fitting TRBD2. Germline values: CDR1 MNHNY, CDR2 SVGAGI (reference sequence). This CDR3 contains 16 residues. Germline trimming cut 5 bases from V and 4 bases from J; bases unmatched to any gene: 4. CDR3 amino acids: CASSIRTSGGYNEQFF. As DNA, the CDR3 is TGTGCCAGCAGTATTCGGACTAGCGGGGGGTACAATGAGCAGTTCTTC.

This chain links TRBV18 with TRBJ2-5; D gene unclear. The length of the CDR3 is 14 residues. Deletions cut 2 bases from V and 2 bases from J, with 9 bases between. CDR1 is KGHSH and CDR2 is LQKENI in the germline V gene. The CDR3 nucleotides are TGTGCCAGCTCACCAAAACGGCGGCAAGAGACCCAGTACTTC. It specifies CASSPKRRQETQYF.

The chain is built from TRBV5-1 and TRBJ1-6, with 10 bases matching TRBD1. V gave up 5 bases and J gave up 6 bases; unmatched junction bases: 11. CDR1 SGHRS and CDR2 YFSETQ come from the germline V gene. This CDR3 is built from 17 residues. This chain's CDR3 is CASRGDRGQHLNSPLHF. The CDR3 DNA reads TGCGCCAGCAGAGGGGACAGGGGTCAGCACCTTAATTCACCCCTCCACTTT. Full variable domain (remainder filled in from reference TRBV5-1 and TRBJ1-6): KAGVTQTPRYLIKTRGQQVTLSCSPISGHRSVSWYQQTPGQGLQFLFEYFSETQRNKGNFPGRFSGRQFSNSRSEMNVSTLELGDSALYLCASRGDRGQHLNSPLHFGNGTRLTVT.

The chain joins TRBV2 to TRBJ2-7; 8 bases fit TRBD2. Germline loops: CDR1 SNHLY, CDR2 FYNNEI. With V trimmed by 7 bases and J by 5 bases, 7 bases remained unmatched. The CDR3 covers 13 residues. The chain's CDR3 is CASKVTSDHEQYF. The CDR3 DNA follows: TGTGCCAGCAAAGTGACTAGCGACCACGAGCAGTACTTC.

The chain has TRBV19 and TRBJ1-1; D is unresolved. From germline, CDR1 is LNHDA and CDR2 SQIVND (reference sequence). The CDR3 extends over 13 amino acids. V was trimmed by 8 bases and J by 2 bases, leaving 12 bases between them. The CDR3 coding sequence is TGTGCCAGTTGTCGGGTGGTAAACACTGAAGCTTTCTTT. It translates to CASCRVVNTEAFF.

This clone has just a few counts. The chain combines TRBV7-9 with TRBJ1-5; D remains unclear. There are 16 residues in the CDR3. Germline values: CDR1 SEHNR, CDR2 FQNEAQ (reference sequence). V was cut by 0 bases and J by 5 bases, with 14 bases left in between. CDR3 amino acids: CASSLALGGRYQPQHF. In DNA, the CDR3 is TGTGCCAGCAGCTTAGCCTTAGGAGGCAGGTATCAGCCCCAGCATTTT.

The chain joins TRBV19 to TRBJ2-3, with D possibly being TRBD2 (5 bases). Trimming stripped 5 bases from V and 4 bases from J, with 10 bases between. CDR3 length: 13 residues. Germline lookup yields CDR1 LNHDA and CDR2 SQIVND (reference sequence). The CDR3 DNA follows: TGTGCCAGTAGTCTTGGACTTGCAGATACGCAGTATTTT. It yields the protein CASSLGLADTQYF.

In this sample, this clone turned up a few times. The chain couples TRBV7-3 to TRBJ2-7; D gene unclear. Trimming stripped 7 bases from V and 1 base from J, with 17 bases between. The CDR3 has 15 amino acids. CDR1 SGHTA and CDR2 FQGTGA come from the germline V gene. The CDR3 bases are TGTGCCAGCACGAGGAGCACGGCTGGTTCCTACGAGCAGTACTTC. Translation: CASTRSTAGSYEQYF.

The sample holds a few counts of this clone. V gene TRBV19 combines with J gene TRBJ2-3, with TRBD2 matching 7 bases. This CDR3 contains 17 residues. After removal of 5 bases from V and 8 bases from J, the junction contained 19 bases not matched to a gene. From germline, CDR1 is LNHDA and CDR2 SQIVND (reference sequence). CDR3 nucleotide sequence: TGTGCCAGTAGTCCCTCCGAGGCGGGAGAAAGAGGTCGTACGCAGTATTTT. Encoded protein: CASSPSEAGERGRTQYF.